This T cell receptor beta chain was sequenced in a study of OX40 agonist ivuxolimab in advanced cancers. Broader study findings: Both blood CD4+ and CD8+ T cells showed clonal growth by week 6 at 0.1 to 3.0 mg/kg.

Details on this clone: Its specificity is not known.

The method was immunoSEQ multiplex PCR; TCRdb's version includes in-frame clones alone and lacks a portion of them. The table records 30,000 to 35,000 clones, roughly 85% of them present only once. The CDR3 contains 16 residues. Germline V CDR1 and CDR2: LNHDA, SQIVND (reference sequence). The junction had 8 bases not matched to a gene; V was cut back by 7 bases and J by 2 bases. The starting material was CD4+ or CD8+ T cells sorted from blood, obtained in a trial of the OX40 agonist ivuxolimab. J is TRBJ2-3 and V is TRBV19; TRBD2 matches at 11 bases. The sequence was collected from an adult with an advanced solid tumor such as melanoma, head and neck, liver or kidney cancer. DNA of the CDR3: TGTGCCAGTACCCCGGGGACTAGCGGATACACAGATACGCAGTATTTT. Protein sequence: CASTPGTSGYTDTQYF.